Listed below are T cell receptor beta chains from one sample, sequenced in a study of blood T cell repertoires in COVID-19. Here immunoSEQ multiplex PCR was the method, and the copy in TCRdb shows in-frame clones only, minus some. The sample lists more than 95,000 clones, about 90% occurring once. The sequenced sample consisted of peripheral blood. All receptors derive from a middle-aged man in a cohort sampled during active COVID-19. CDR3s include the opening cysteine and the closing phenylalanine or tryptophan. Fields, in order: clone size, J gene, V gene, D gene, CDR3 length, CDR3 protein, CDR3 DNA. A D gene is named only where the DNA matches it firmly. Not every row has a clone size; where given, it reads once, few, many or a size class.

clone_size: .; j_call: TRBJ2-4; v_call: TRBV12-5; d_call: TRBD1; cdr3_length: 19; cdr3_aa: CASGLVAGTERLAKNIQYF; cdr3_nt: TGTGCTAGTGGTTTGGTCGCCGGGACAGAAAGGCTAGCCAAAAACATTCAGTACTTC
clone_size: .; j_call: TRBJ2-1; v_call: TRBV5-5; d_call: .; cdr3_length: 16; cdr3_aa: CASSSRFTGGYNEQFF; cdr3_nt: TGTGCCAGCAGCTCCCGGTTTACCGGGGGCTACAATGAGCAGTTCTTC
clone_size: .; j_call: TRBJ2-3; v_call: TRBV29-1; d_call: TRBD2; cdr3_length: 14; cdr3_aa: CSVIGGARADTQYF; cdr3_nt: TGCAGCGTTATCGGGGGGGCCAGGGCAGATACGCAGTATTTT
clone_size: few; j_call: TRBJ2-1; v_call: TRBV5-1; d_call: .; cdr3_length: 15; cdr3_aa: CASSWGVLGGNEQFF; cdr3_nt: TGCGCCAGCAGCTGGGGCGTCCTGGGGGGCAATGAGCAGTTCTTC
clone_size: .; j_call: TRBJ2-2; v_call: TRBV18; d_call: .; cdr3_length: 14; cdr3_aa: CASFHQRDTGELFF; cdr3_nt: TGTGCCAGCTTCCACCAACGGGACACCGGGGAGCTGTTTTTT
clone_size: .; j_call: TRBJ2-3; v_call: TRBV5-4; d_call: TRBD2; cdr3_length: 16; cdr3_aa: CASSSPGTSGTDTQYF; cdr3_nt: TGTGCCAGCAGCTCTCCCGGGACTAGCGGCACAGATACGCAGTATTTT
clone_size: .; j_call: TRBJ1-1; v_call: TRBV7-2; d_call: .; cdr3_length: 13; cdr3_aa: CASRLQVTTEAFF; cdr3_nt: TGTGCCAGCAGACTACAAGTTACCACTGAAGCTTTCTTT
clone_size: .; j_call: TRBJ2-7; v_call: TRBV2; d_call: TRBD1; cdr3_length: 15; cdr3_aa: CASSKSGQGAGEQYF; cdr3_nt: TGTGCCAGCAGTAAATCGGGACAGGGGGCGGGGGAGCAGTACTTC
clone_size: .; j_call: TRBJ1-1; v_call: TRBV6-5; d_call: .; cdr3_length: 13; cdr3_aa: CASSYSSSTGYDF; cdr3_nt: TGTGCCAGCAGTTACTCGAGTAGTACGGGGTACGATTTT
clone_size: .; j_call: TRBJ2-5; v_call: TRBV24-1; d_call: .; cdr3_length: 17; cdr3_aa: CATSDPWAGLGGETQYF; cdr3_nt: TGTGCCACCAGTGATCCTTGGGCCGGTCTCGGAGGAGAGACCCAGTACTTC
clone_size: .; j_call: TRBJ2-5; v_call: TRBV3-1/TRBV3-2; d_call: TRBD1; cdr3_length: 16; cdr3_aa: CASSQVSGGMGETQYF; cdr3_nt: TGTGCCAGCAGCCAAGTTTCAGGGGGCATGGGAGAGACCCAGTACTTC
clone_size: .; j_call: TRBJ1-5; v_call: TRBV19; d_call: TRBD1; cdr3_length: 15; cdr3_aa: CASSTGQGKVQPQHF; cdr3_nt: TGTGCCAGTAGTACCGGACAGGGAAAGGTTCAGCCCCAGCATTTT
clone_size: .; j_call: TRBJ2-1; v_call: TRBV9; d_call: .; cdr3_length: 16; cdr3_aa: CASSVGAGYGYNEQFF; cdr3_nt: TGTGCCAGCAGCGTAGGGGCGGGCTACGGCTACAATGAGCAGTTCTTC
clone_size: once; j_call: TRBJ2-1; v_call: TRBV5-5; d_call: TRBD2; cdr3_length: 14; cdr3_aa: CASSLHTSVPEQFF; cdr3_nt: TGTGCCAGCAGCTTGCACACTAGCGTTCCTGAGCAGTTCTTC
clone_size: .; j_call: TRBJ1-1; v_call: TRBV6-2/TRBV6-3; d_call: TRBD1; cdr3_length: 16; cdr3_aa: CASSYGQGRRDTEAFF; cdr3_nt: TGTGCCAGCAGTTACGGACAGGGAAGGAGGGACACTGAAGCTTTCTTT
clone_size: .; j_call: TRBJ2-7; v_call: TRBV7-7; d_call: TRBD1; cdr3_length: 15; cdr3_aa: CASSLGQGATYEQYF; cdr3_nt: TGTGCTAGCAGCTTGGGACAGGGGGCCACCTACGAGCAGTACTTC